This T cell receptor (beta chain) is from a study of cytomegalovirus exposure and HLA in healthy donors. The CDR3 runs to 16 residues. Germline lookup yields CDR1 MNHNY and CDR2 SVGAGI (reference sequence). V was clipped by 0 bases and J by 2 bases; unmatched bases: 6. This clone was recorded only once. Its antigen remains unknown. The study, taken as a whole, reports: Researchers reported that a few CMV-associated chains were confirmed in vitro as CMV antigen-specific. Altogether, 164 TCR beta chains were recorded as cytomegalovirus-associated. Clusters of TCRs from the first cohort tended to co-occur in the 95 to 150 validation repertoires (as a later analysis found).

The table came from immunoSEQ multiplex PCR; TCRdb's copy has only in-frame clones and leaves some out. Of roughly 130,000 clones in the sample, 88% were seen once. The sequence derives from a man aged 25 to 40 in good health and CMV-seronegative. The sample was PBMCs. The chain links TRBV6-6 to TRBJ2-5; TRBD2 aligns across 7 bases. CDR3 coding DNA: TGTGCCAGCAGTTACTCGATGGGAGGGAAACAAGAGACCCAGTACTTC. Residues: CASSYSMGGKQETQYF.